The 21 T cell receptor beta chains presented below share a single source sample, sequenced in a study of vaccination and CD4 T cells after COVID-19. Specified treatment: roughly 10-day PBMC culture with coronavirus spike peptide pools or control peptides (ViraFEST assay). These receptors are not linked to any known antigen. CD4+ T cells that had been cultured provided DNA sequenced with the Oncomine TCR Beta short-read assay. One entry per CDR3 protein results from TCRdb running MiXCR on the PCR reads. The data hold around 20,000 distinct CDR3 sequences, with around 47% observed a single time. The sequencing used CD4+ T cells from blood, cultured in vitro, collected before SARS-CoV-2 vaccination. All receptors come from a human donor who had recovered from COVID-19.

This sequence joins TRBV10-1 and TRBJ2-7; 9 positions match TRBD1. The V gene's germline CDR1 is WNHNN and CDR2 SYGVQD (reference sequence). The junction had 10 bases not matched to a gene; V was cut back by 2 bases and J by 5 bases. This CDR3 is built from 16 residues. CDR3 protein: CASSEQHGTGYNEQYF. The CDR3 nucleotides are TGCGCCAGCAGTGAGCAGCACGGGACAGGGTATAACGAGCAGTACTTC.

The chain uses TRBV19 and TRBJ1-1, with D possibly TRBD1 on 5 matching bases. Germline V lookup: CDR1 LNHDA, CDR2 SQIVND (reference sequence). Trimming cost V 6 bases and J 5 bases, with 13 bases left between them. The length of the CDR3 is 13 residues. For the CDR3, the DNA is TGTGCCAGTAGCACAGGAGGTGGGACTGAAGCTTTCTTT. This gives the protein CASSTGGGTEAFF.

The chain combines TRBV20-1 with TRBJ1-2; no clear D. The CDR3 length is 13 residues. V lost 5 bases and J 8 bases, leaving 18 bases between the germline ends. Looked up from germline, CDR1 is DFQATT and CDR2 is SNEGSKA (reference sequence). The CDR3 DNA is TGCAGTGCTGCCCATAGTGGCGGTGAGGGCTACACCTTC. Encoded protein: CSAAHSGGEGYTF.

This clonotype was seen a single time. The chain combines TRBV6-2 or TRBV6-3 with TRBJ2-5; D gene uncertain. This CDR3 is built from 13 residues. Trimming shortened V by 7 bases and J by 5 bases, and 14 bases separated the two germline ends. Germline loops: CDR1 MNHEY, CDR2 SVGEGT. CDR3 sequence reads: CASNQGSKETQYF. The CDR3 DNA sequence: TGTGCCAGCAACCAAGGTTCCAAGGAGACCCAGTACTTC.

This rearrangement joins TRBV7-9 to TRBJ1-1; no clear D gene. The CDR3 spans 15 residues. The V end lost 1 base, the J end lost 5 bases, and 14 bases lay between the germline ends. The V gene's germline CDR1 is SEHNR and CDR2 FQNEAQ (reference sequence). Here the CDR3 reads CASSLENRAGTEAFF. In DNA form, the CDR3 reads TGTGCCAGCAGCTTAGAAAATAGGGCGGGGACTGAAGCTTTCTTT.

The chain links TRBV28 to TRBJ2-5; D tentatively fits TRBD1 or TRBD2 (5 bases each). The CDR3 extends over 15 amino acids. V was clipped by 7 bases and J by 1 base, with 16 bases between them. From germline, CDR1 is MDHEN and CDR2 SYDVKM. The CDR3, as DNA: TGTGCCAGCACCAATGGGGACCATCTCCAAGAGACCCAGTACTTC. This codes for CASTNGDHLQETQYF.

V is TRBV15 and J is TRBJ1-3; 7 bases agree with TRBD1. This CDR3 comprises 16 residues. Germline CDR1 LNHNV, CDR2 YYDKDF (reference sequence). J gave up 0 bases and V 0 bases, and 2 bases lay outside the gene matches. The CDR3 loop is CATSRDYRGSGNTIYF. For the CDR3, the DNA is TGTGCCACCAGCAGAGATTACAGGGGCTCTGGAAACACCATATATTTT.

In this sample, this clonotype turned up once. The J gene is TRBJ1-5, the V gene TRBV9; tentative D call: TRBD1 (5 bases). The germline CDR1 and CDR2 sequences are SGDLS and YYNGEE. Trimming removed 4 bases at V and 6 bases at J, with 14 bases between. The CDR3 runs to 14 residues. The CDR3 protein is CASSRAGGGQPQHF. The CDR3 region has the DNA TGTGCCAGCAGCCGCGCGGGGGGAGGTCAGCCCCAGCATTTT.

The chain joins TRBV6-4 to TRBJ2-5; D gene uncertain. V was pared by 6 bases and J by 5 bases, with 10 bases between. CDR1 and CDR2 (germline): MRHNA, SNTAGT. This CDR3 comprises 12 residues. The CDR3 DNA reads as TGTGCCAGCAGCCCCCAACCGGAGACCCAGTACTTC. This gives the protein CASSPQPETQYF.

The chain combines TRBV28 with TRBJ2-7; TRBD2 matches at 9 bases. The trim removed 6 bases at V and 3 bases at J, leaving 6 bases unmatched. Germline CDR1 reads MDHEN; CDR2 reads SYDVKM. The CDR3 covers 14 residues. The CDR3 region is CASRGGLANYEQYF. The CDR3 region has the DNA TGTGCCAGCAGGGGTGGACTAGCGAACTACGAGCAGTACTTC. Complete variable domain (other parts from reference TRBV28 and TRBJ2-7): DVKVTQSSRYLVKRTGEKVFLECVQDMDHENMFWYRQDPGLGLRLIYFSYDVKMKEKGDIPEGYSVSREKKERFSLILESASTNQTSMYLCASRGGLANYEQYFGPGTRLTVT.

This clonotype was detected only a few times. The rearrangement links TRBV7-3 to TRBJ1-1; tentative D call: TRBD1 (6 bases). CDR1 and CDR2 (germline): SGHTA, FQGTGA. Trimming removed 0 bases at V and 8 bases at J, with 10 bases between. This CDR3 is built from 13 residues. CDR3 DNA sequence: TGTGCCAGCAGCTTAACGGAGGGGGGAGAAGCTTTCTTT. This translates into CASSLTEGGEAFF.

The CDR3 sequence is CASSFSRDEINSPLHF. The CDR3 nucleotides are TGTGCCAGCAGCTTCAGCCGGGACGAAATTAATTCACCCCTCCACTTT. The chain combines TRBV5-6 with TRBJ1-6, with TRBD1 as a possible D gene (5 bases). Trimming cost V 2 bases and J 6 bases, with 15 bases left between them. Germline-derived CDR1 and CDR2 are SGHDT and YYEEEE. CDR3 length: 16 residues.

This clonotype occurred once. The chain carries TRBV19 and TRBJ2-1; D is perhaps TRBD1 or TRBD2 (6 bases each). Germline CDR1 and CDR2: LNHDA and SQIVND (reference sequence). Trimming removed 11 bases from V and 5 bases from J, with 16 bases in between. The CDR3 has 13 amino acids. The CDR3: CAVRGAADNEQFF. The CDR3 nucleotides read TGTGCCGTTAGGGGGGCGGCGGACAATGAGCAGTTCTTC.

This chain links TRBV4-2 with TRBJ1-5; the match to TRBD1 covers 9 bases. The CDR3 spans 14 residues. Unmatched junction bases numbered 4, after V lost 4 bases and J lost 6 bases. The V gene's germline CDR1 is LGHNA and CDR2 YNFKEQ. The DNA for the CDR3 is TGTGCCAGCAGCCCTGGGACAGGGAGTCAGCCCCAGCATTTT. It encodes CASSPGTGSQPQHF.

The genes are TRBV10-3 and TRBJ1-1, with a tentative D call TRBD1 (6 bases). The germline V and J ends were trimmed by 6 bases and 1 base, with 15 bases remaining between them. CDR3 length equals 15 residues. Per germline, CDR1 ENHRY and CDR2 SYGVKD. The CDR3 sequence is CAISGGGQGNTEAFF. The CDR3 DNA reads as TGTGCCATCAGCGGTGGGGGGCAGGGGAACACTGAAGCTTTCTTT.

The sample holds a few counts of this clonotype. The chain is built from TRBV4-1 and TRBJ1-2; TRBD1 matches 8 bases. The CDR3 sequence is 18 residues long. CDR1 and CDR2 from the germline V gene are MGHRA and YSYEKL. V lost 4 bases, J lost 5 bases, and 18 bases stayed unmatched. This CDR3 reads CASSPILRGEGQGYGYTF. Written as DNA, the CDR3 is TGCGCCAGCAGCCCGATCTTAAGAGGGGAAGGACAGGGATATGGCTACACCTTC.

The CDR3 nucleotides read TGTGCCACCAGTGATGGAATCACCACAGATACGCAGTATTTT. Residues: CATSDGITTDTQYF. V is TRBV24-1 and J is TRBJ2-3; D remains unclear. V lost 3 bases and J 2 bases, leaving 8 bases between the germline ends. The CDR3 sequence is 14 residues long. Per germline, CDR1 KGHDR and CDR2 SFDVKD.

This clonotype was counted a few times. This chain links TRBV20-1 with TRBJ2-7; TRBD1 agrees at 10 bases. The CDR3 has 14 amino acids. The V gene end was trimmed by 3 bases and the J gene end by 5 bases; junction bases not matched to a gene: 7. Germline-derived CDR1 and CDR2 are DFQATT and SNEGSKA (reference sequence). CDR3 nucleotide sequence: TGCAGTGCTAGGGAGACAGGGGGCTTCAACGAGCAGTACTTC. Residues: CSARETGGFNEQYF.

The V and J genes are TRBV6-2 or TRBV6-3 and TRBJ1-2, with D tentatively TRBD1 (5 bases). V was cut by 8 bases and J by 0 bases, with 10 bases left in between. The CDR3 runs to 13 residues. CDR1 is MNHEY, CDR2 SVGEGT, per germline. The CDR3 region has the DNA TGTGCCAGCGACAGCGCCTCTAACTATGGCTACACCTTC. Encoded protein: CASDSASNYGYTF.

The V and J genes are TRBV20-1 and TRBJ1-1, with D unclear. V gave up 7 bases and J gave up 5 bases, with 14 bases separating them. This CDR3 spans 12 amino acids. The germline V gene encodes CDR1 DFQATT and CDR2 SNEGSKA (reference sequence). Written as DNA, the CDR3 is TGCAGTGTTGTGGGTCTCAAAACTGAAGCTTTCTTT. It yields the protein CSVVGLKTEAFF.

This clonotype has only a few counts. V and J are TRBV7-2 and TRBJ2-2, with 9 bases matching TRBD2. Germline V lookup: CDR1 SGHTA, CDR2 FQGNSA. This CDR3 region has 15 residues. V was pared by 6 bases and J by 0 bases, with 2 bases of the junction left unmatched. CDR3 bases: TGTGCCAGCAGGGTAGCGGGAGCGAACACCGGGGAGCTGTTTTTT. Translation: CASRVAGANTGELFF.